This T cell receptor beta chain was identified during a study of vaccination and CD4 T cells after COVID-19 (dated by TCRdb to the early 2020s). For the study in its entirety: Every convalescent patient had a positive nasal swab PCR test for SARS-CoV-2, with mild disease in 8 to 10 patients and severe disease in one. In the convalescent cohort there were six males and four females, among whom were two Hispanic individuals, seven Caucasians, two Asians and one multiracial person. Each participant got two doses of either the Pfizer-BioNTech BNT162b2 vaccine (n=8) or the Moderna mRNA-1273 vaccine (n=2). Post-COVID blood samples from convalescent patients were collected a median of roughly 100 days after diagnosis, with a range of 35 to 161 days. Post-vaccine blood samples were collected a median of around 70 days after the second vaccine dose, ranging from about 12 to 241 days. For stimulating the cultures, overlapping spike peptide pools were used, derived from SARS-CoV-2 as well as from the common cold coronaviruses HCoV-NL63, HCoV-OC43 and HCoV-229E. In control cultures, a CEFX viral epitope pool was used as positive control, an HIV-1 Nef peptide pool was used as negative control, or no peptide was added. In nine to eleven COVID-19 convalescent patients and a handful of infection-naive healthy vaccine recipients, researchers compared the spike-specific CD4+ TCR repertoire from before mRNA vaccination with the repertoire from after. General study outcomes and caveats: Among convalescent patients, a median roughly 90% of the SARS-CoV-2-reactive clones seen after vaccination appeared only after vaccination, which suggests priming specific to the vaccine. The median number of SARS-CoV-2-reactive clonotypes rose from 21 after infection to 38 after vaccination, but the change was not significant. Of the vaccine-specific clones in convalescent patients, 304 of 307, or nearly all, reacted only to SARS-CoV-2 spike and did not cross-react with common cold coronaviruses. The study included relatively few convalescent patients and did not analyze early timepoints after natural infection.

The treatment or condition label corresponds to: approximately 9-day PBMC culture with coronavirus spike peptide pools or control peptides (ViraFEST assay). To expand antigen-specific T cells with peptide pools and then pick out the expanded clonotypes through TCR sequencing, the study relied on the ViraFEST assay. The positive SARS-CoV-2 PCR tests of the convalescent patients were dated from March to December 2020, before the Alpha, Beta and Delta variants emerged in the United States. Each well held about 2.2 million PBMCs cultured in IMDM containing around 5% human AB serum and approximately 9.4 IU/ml IL-2, with 10 ug/ml peptide pools added. On days 3 and 7, half of the culture medium was replaced with fresh IL-2-containing medium. Once the cells had been in culture for around nine days, the EasySep CD4+ T cell isolation kit was used to isolate CD4+ T cells by negative selection. Ficoll-Paque Plus gradient centrifugation was used to isolate PBMCs from whole blood, and the isolated PBMCs were then either used fresh or cryopreserved at -140C. Culture conditions were generally each tested in triplicate wells.

The library was produced with PCR. At the Johns Hopkins FTIC core, DNA from the cultured CD4+ T cells underwent TCR sequencing with the Oncomine TCR Beta short-read assay. The QIAamp micro DNA kit was used to extract genomic DNA from the cultured CD4+ T cells. The Oncomine TCR Beta libraries from cultured CD4+ T cells were pooled using unique dual indexes and then sequenced on an Illumina iSeq 100. As for the authors' bioinformatics: Non-productive sequences were filtered out, and CDR3s that did not start with C, did not end with F or W, or were shorter than 7 amino acids were discarded. Antigen-specific clonotypes were identified with the MANAFEST web application by comparing peptide-stimulated wells with reference and other culture wells. An FDR below 0.05, an odds ratio above 5, and a productive frequency above 0.1% in at least two of three replicate wells were required for clones to be considered positive. A clonotype was classed as cross-reactive if the clonotype showed significant expansion both in SARS-CoV-2 spike wells and in at least one common cold coronavirus spike condition. Levenshtein distances (stringdist) and unrooted phylogenetic trees (ape) in R version 3.6.1 were used to assess CDR3 homology. TCRdb trimmed public reads at Q25 via fastp, called clones via MiXCR and kept in-frame beta chains. Rows are unified per CDR3 protein, each entry keeping the most common DNA and genes. The V and J calls come from TCRdb's annotation, not from the publication. This sample holds 13,000 to 15,000 distinct CDR3 sequences; under 55% were observed only once. The top ten hold about 14% of the sample.

The V end gives up 6 bases and the J end 2 bases, leaving 8 bases in the junction not matched to a gene. The CDR3 runs 15 residues from the cysteine to the phenylalanine. The kept DNA is CDR3 alone, 45 bases in frame from the first base. For CDR1 and CDR2, the germline V gene lists MRHNA and SNTAGT. Details on this clonotype: The antigen this receptor binds is unknown. Per-nucleotide qualities are absent, and no much larger clonotype sits a single base away.

Here the chain combines TRBV6-4 and TRBJ2-7, with TRBD1 identical over 9 junction bases. The sequenced material came from CD4+ T cells from blood, cultured in vitro. The clonotype was recovered from a human donor who had recovered from COVID-19. The nucleotide sequence reads TGTGCCAGCAGAACCAGGGACAGGGCCCCCTACGAGCAGTACTTC. It translates to CASRTRDRAPYEQYF.